This T cell receptor (beta chain) is from a study of blood T cell repertoires in COVID-19. As for the study in general: Both acute and convalescent COVID-19 samples were obtained from the United States, Italy and Spain. Nucleic acid was either cDNA or gDNA, and it came from T cells, B-cell-depleted T cells, or PBMCs.

As originally analysed: Reference gene primer amplification in the assay estimated nucleated cell counts. The table came from immunoSEQ multiplex PCR; TCRdb's copy has only in-frame clones and leaves some out. V and J calls and clone size are given by that table; D and trimming were obtained from the DNA. The profile shows around 140,000 clones, roughly 84% of them singletons. Per the germline V gene, CDR1 is SNHLY and CDR2 is FYNNEI. The CDR3 is made up of 14 amino acids. The junction had 7 bases not matched to a gene; V was cut back by 7 bases and J by 6 bases. The rearrangement links TRBV2 to TRBJ1-3; 9 nucleotides align to TRBD1. The source of this sequence is a woman of 80 years or more with acute or convalescent COVID-19. The sample was peripheral blood. CDR3 sequence reads: CASTGTGRVNTIYF. The CDR3 DNA reads as TGTGCCAGCACCGGGACAGGGCGGGTAAACACCATATATTTT.